The clone carrying this TCR beta chain was detected ten times or more. What it binds is not known. This sample was taken from a study of T cell repertoires in cytomegalovirus infection. Study at large: It can be stated that public TCR beta signatures indicated CMV infection as well as a matching HLA type.

TCRdb re-called the reads with MiXCR, one entry per CDR3 protein. In the table there are 200,000 to 300,000 distinct CDR3 sequences, around 8.7% of which are singletons. Notes on the study in general: The cumulative frequency of public TCR beta families identified carriers of CMV plus the relevant HLA.

The V end lost 6 bases, the J end lost 4 bases, and 16 bases lay between the germline ends. The CDR3 runs to 15 residues. The specimen was PBMCs. This receptor was obtained from a human donor in good health (CMV status not recorded). Some clones in this sample may be carry-over from other donors' samples. This sequence joins TRBV12-3 or TRBV12-4 and TRBJ1-5; D might be TRBD1 (6 bases). Here the CDR3 reads CASSLTGQNNQPQHF. CDR3 DNA sequence: TGTGCCAGCAGCCTTACAGGGCAAAATAATCAGCCCCAGCATTTT.